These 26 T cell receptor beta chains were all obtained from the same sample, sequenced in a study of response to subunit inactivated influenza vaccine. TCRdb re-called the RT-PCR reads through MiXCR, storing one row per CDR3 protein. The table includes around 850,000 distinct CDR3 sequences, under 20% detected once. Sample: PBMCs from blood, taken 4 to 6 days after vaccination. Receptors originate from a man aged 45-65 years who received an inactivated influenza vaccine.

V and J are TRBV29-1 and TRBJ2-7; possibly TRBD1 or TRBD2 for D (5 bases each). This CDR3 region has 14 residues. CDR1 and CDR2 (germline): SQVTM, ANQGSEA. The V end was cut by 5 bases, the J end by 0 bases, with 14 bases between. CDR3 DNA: TGCAGCGTTACCCCCGGGACCTACTCCTACGAGCAGTACTTC. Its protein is CSVTPGTYSYEQYF.

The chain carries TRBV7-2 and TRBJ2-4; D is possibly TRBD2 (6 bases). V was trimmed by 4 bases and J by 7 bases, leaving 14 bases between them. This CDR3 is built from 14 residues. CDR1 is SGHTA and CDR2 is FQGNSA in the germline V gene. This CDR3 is CASSSMGGRNIQYF. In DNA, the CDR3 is TGTGCCAGCAGCTCCATGGGGGGTCGGAACATTCAGTACTTC.

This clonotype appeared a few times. The CDR3 here is CASSFHSQHGRYNEQFF. Written as DNA, the CDR3 is TGTGCCAGCAGCTTCCATTCGCAGCATGGCAGGTACAATGAGCAGTTCTTC. The rearrangement joins TRBV5-5 to TRBJ2-1; D unclear. Trimming removed 2 bases at V and 4 bases at J, with 19 bases between. Germline CDR1 is SGHKS and CDR2 is YYEKEE (reference sequence). CDR3 size: 17 residues.

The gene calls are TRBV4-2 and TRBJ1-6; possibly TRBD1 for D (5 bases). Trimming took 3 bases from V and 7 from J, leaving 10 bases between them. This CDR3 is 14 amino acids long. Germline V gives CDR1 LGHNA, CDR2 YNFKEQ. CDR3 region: CASSQTEPNSPLHF. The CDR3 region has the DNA TGTGCCAGCAGCCAGACAGAGCCGAATTCACCCCTCCACTTT.

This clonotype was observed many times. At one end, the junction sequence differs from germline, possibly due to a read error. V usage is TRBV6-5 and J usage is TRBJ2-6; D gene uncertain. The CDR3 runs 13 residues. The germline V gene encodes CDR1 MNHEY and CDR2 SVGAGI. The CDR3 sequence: CASRYSGANVLTF. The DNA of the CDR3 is TGTGCCAGCAGGTACTCTGGGGCCAACGTCCTGACTTTC.

CDR3 in DNA: TGCAGTGCCTCCCCAGGGTTCAGGTTGGGCTACGAGCAGTACTTC. It specifies CSASPGFRLGYEQYF. The V call is TRBV20-1, the J call TRBJ2-7; perhaps TRBD1 as D (5 bases). Trimming pared 6 bases from V and 3 bases from J, leaving 21 bases between. CDR1 is DFQATT, CDR2 SNEGSKA, per germline (reference sequence). The CDR3 consists of 15 residues.

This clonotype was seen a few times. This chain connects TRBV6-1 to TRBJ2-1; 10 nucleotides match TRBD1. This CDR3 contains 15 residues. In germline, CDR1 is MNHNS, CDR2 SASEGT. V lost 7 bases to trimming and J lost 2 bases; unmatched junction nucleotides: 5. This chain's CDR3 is CASTPDRGAYNEQFF. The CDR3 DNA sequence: TGTGCCAGCACCCCGGACAGGGGGGCCTACAATGAGCAGTTCTTC.

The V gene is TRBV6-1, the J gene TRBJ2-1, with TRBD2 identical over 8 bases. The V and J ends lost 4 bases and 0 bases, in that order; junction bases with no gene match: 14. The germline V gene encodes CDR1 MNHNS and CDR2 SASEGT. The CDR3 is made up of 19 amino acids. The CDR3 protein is CASSGPGTRGWSSYNEQFF. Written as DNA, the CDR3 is TGTGCCAGCAGTGGCCCCGGGACTAGGGGCTGGAGCTCCTACAATGAGCAGTTCTTC.

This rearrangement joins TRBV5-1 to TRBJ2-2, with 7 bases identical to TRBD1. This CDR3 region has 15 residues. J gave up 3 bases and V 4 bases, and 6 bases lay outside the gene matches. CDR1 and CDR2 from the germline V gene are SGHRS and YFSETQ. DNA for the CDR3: TGCGCCAGCAGCGAAAACAGGGGATACACCGGGGAGCTGTTTTTT. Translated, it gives CASSENRGYTGELFF.

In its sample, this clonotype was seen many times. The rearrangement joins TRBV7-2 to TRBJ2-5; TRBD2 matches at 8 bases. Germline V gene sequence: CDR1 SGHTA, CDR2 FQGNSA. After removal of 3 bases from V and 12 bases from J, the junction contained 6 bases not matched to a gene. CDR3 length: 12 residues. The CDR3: CASSLREATKYF. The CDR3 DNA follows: TGTGCCAGCAGCTTGCGGGAGGCTACAAAGTACTTC. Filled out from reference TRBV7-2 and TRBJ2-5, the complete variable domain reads GAGVSQSPSNKVTEKGKDVELRCDPISGHTALYWYRQSLGQGLEFLIYFQGNSAPDKSGLPSDRFSAERTGGSVSTLTIQRTQQEDSAVYLCASSLREATKYFGPGTRLLVL.

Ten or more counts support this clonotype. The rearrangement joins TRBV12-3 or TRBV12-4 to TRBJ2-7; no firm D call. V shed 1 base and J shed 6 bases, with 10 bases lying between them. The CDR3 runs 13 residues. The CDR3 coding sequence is TGTGCCAGCAGTTTAGGTTGGCAACCCGAGCAGTACTTC. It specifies CASSLGWQPEQYF.

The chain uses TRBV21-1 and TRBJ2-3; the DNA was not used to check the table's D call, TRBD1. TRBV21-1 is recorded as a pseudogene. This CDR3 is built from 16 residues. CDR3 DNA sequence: TGTGCCAGCAAAAGCGGGGGGGCCGAGAGCACAGATACGCAGTATTTT. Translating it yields CASKSGGAESTDTQYF.

CDR3 sequence: CASSLVVSDENTEAFF. CDR3 bases: TGTGCCAGCAGCTTAGTAGTGTCCGATGAGAACACTGAAGCTTTCTTT. The genes are TRBV7-9 and TRBJ1-1; D gene uncertain. The CDR3 consists of 16 residues. The V gene's germline CDR1 is SEHNR and CDR2 FQNEAQ (reference sequence). V lost 1 base to trimming and J lost 1 base, with 13 bases between them.

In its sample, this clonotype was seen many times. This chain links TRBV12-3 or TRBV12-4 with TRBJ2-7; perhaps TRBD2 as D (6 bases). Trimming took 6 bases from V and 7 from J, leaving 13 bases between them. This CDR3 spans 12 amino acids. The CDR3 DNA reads TGTGCCAGCAGCTTCTTTGGGGGGGAGCAGTACTTC. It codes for CASSFFGGEQYF.

The CDR3 is CASKQQSYSNQPQHF. The DNA of the CDR3 is TGTGCCAGCAAACAGCAGAGTTATAGCAATCAGCCCCAGCATTTT. The gene calls are TRBV6-1 and TRBJ1-5; D gene uncertain. The ends were cut back, 7 bases at V and 0 bases at J, with 13 bases in the middle. The CDR3 is 15 amino acids. Germline V gene lookup returns CDR1 MNHNS and CDR2 SASEGT.

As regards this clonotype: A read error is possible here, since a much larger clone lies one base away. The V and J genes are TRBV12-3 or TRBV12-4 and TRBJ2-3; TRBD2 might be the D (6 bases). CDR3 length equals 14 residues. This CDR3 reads CASSLSGDSETQYF. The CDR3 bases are TGTGCCAGCAGCCTTTCGGGAGACTCAGAGACGCAGTATTTT.

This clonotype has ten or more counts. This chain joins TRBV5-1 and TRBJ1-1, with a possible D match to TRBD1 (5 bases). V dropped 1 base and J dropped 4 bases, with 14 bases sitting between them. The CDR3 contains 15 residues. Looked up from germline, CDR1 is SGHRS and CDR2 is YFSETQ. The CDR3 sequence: CASSLSIGAVTEAFF. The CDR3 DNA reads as TGCGCCAGCAGCTTGAGCATCGGGGCGGTCACTGAAGCTTTCTTT.

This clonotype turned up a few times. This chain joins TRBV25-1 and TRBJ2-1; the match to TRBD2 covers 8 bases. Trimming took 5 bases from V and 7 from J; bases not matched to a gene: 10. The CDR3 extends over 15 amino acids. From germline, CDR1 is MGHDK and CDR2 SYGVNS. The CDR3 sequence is CASSRRDGGVNEQFF. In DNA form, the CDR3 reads TGTGCCAGCAGTCGCCGAGACGGGGGGGTGAATGAGCAGTTCTTC.

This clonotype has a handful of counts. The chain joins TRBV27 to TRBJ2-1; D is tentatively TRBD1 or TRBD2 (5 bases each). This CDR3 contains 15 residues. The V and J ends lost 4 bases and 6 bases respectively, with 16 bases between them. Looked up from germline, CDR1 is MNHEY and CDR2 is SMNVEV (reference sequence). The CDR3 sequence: CASSSTGLGVNEQFF. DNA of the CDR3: TGTGCCAGCAGTTCGACGGGGTTAGGGGTCAATGAGCAGTTCTTC.

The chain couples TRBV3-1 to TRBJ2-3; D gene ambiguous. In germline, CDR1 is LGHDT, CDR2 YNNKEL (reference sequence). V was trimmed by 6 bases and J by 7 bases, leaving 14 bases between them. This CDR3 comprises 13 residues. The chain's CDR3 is CASRTGSTNTQYF. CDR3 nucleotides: TGTGCCAGCAGGACCGGATCCACGAATACGCAGTATTTT.

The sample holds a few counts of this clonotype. CDR3 protein: CASSQDYGPETQYF. In DNA, the CDR3 is TGCGCCAGCAGCCAAGATTACGGCCCCGAGACCCAGTACTTC. The chain recombines TRBV4-3 with TRBJ2-5; D ambiguous. CDR3 length: 14 residues. V dropped 0 bases and J dropped 5 bases, with 10 bases sitting between them. Germline CDR1 is LGHNA and CDR2 is YSLEER.

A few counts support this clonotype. The CDR3 sequence is CSVGQGMNQPQHF. In DNA, the CDR3 is TGCAGCGTAGGACAGGGGATGAATCAGCCCCAGCATTTT. The chain links TRBV29-1 to TRBJ1-5, with 9 nucleotides matching TRBD1. The CDR3 length is 13 residues. The V and J ends lost 6 bases and 4 bases, in that order; junction bases with no gene match: 4. Germline V lookup: CDR1 SQVTM, CDR2 ANQGSEA. The full variable domain, in which reference TRBV29-1 and TRBJ1-5 provide the parts outside the CDR3, is SAVISQKPSRDICQRGTSLTIQCQVDSQVTMMFWYRQQPGQSLTLIATANQGSEATYESGFVIDKFPISRPNLTFSTLTVSNMSPEDSSIYLCSVGQGMNQPQHFGDGTRLSIL.

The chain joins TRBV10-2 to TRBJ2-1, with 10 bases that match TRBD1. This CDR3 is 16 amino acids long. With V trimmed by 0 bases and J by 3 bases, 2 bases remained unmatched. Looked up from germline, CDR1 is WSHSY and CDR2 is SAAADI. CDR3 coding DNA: TGCGCCAGCAGTGAGTCGGGGACAGGGGACTACAATGAGCAGTTCTTC. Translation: CASSESGTGDYNEQFF.

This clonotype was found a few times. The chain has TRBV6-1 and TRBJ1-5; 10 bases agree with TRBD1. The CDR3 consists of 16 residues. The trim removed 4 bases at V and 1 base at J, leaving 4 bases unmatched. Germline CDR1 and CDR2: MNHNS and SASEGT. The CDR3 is CASSVLGQGSNQPQHF. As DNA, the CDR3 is TGTGCCAGCAGTGTCCTGGGACAGGGGAGCAATCAGCCCCAGCATTTT.

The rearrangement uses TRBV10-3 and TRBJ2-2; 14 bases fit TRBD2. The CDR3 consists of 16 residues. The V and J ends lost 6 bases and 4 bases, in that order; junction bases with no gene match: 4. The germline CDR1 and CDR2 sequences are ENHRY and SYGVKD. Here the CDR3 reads CAIRPGLAGATGELFF. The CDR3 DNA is TGTGCCATCAGACCGGGACTAGCGGGGGCCACCGGGGAGCTGTTTTTT.

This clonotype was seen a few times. The CDR3 DNA reads as TGCAGCATCGGACAGGGATATGATCAGCCCCAGCATTTT. It translates to CSIGQGYDQPQHF. This rearrangement joins TRBV29-1 to TRBJ1-5; TRBD1 agrees at 8 bases. With V trimmed by 8 bases and J by 5 bases, 8 bases remained unmatched. Germline lookup yields CDR1 SQVTM and CDR2 ANQGSEA. CDR3 length: 13 amino acids. Drawing the rest from reference TRBV29-1 and TRBJ1-5, the complete variable domain is SAVISQKPSRDICQRGTSLTIQCQVDSQVTMMFWYRQQPGQSLTLIATANQGSEATYESGFVIDKFPISRPNLTFSTLTVSNMSPEDSSIYLCSIGQGYDQPQHFGDGTRLSIL.